This T cell receptor beta chain was sequenced for a study of T cell repertoires in cytomegalovirus infection. Overall study results and limits: HLA-C-restricted TCR beta clonotypes specific for CMV led the ex vivo response.

Note on this clonotype: Its target is not known.

TCRdb used MiXCR to reprocess the reads, holding one entry per CDR3 protein. The sample contains about 890,000 distinct CDR3 sequences, 30% to 40% of which appear only once. Material: cultured CD8+ T cells from PBMCs, obtained from culture after CMV antigen stimulation. The TCR originated in a human donor in good health (CMV status not recorded). Some clones in this sample may be carry-over from other donors' samples.

The CDR3 DNA is TGTGCCAGTAGTATAACCGGACAGTGGTATGGCTACACCTTC. Encoded protein: CASSITGQWYGYTF. V gene TRBV19 combines with J gene TRBJ1-2; D might be TRBD1 (6 bases). The CDR3 is 14 residues long. Germline CDR1 reads LNHDA; CDR2 reads SQIVND (reference sequence). V was clipped by 2 bases and J by 5 bases, with 12 bases between them.